This entry features one T cell receptor (beta chain) sequence. TCRdb's copy holds only in-frame clones and misses some; the assay was immunoSEQ multiplex PCR. The sample has around 100,000 clones; roughly 80% are singletons. The data derive from a study of blood T cell repertoires in COVID-19. V lost 0 bases, J lost 0 bases, and 3 bases stayed unmatched. The CDR3 totals 17 residues. Per germline, CDR1 LGHDT and CDR2 YNNKEL (reference sequence). The gene calls are TRBV3-1 (or the pseudogene TRBV3-2) and TRBJ2-3; 10 positions match TRBD2. This receptor was obtained from a man aged 70-80 years with acute or convalescent COVID-19. The material sequenced was peripheral blood. Written as DNA, the CDR3 is TGTGCCAGCAGCCAAGAGAGACTAGCGGGTAGCACAGATACGCAGTATTTT. It is translated as CASSQERLAGSTDTQYF.